This entry lists 28 T cell receptor beta chains sequenced from one sample in a study of neurological immune-mediated disorders (dated by TCRdb to between 2018 and 2021). In the paper's terms, the time point label means: technical triplicate 3. Libraries were prepared through 5' RACE. Sequencing was performed on an Illumina HiSeq 2500. Starting from the raw public reads, TCRdb applied fastp trimming at Q25, assembled clones with MiXCR and retained in-frame beta chains. Every distinct CDR3 protein forms one entry, paired with its most common genes and DNA. The sample has more than 25,000 distinct CDR3 sequences on record, around 17% of them singletons. The top ten clones comprise around 4.9% of the sample. Material for sequencing was CD4+ T cells from blood. These TCRs come from a female donor with HTLV-1-associated myelopathy (HAM/TSP).

The genes are TRBV20-1 and TRBJ2-1, with 7 bases that match TRBD2. The germline gives CDR1 DFQATT, CDR2 SNEGSKA (reference sequence). The V and J ends lost 3 bases and 4 bases, in that order; junction bases with no gene match: 9. This CDR3 comprises 15 residues. This CDR3 reads CSARGGLAAYNEQFF. In DNA, the CDR3 is TGCAGTGCTAGGGGAGGCCTAGCGGCTTACAATGAGCAGTTCTTC.

This clonotype appeared many times. The chain uses TRBV4-2 and TRBJ2-3; possibly TRBD1 or TRBD2 for D (6 bases each). V shed 0 bases and J shed 6 bases, with 16 bases lying between them. Germline CDR1 and CDR2: LGHNA and YNFKEQ. CDR3 length equals 16 residues. This CDR3 is CASSQDMAGEADTQYF. The CDR3 bases are TGTGCCAGCAGCCAAGATATGGCAGGGGAGGCGGATACGCAGTATTTT.

This clonotype qualifies as medium-sized. The rearrangement uses TRBV5-1 and TRBJ1-2; 7 nucleotides agree with TRBD1. V lost 1 base and J lost 2; bases outside the gene matches: 2. Germline CDR1 reads SGHRS; CDR2 reads YFSETQ. This CDR3 contains 14 residues. CDR3 sequence reads: CASSLQGGNYGYTF. CDR3 coding DNA: TGCGCCAGCAGCTTGCAGGGGGGCAACTATGGCTACACCTTC.

This clonotype was recorded many times. This sequence joins TRBV24-1 and TRBJ2-1; 10 positions match TRBD2. CDR1 is KGHDR, CDR2 SFDVKD, per germline. The V gene end was trimmed by 1 base and the J gene end by 0 bases; junction bases not matched to a gene: 5. This CDR3 comprises 18 residues. The CDR3 here is CATSDFSASGSSYNEQFF. CDR3 nucleotide sequence: TGTGCCACCAGTGATTTTTCGGCTAGCGGGAGCTCCTACAATGAGCAGTTCTTC.

This clonotype has at least ten counts. J is TRBJ1-1 and V is TRBV10-3, with 10 bases aligning to TRBD1. CDR1 is ENHRY and CDR2 is SYGVKD in the germline V gene. Losses at the gene ends were 4 bases for V and 5 bases for J; bases not matched to a gene: 10. The CDR3 extends over 16 amino acids. CDR3 region: CAISGGQGNGETEAFF. In DNA, the CDR3 is TGTGCCATCAGTGGGGGACAGGGGAATGGAGAAACTGAAGCTTTCTTT.

This clonotype was detected many times. V usage is TRBV20-1 and J usage is TRBJ1-4; TRBD1 matches 7 bases. The CDR3 spans 13 residues. Losses at the gene ends were 4 bases for V and 7 bases for J; bases not matched to a gene: 6. Per germline, CDR1 DFQATT and CDR2 SNEGSKA (reference sequence). CDR3 DNA: TGCAGTGCTATCAGGGGGGGAAGTGAAAAACTGTTTTTT. Translating gives CSAIRGGSEKLFF.

This clonotype was recorded at least ten times. The V gene is TRBV5-1, the J gene TRBJ2-7; no firm D call. This CDR3 is 14 amino acids long. Germline V gene data show CDR1 as SGHRS and CDR2 as YFSETQ. V gave up 0 bases and J gave up 0 bases, with 7 bases separating them. The CDR3 DNA reads TGCGCCAGCAGCTTGGGCCCTAACTCCTACGAGCAGTACTTC. Its translation: CASSLGPNSYEQYF.

The sample holds many counts of this clonotype. The chain has TRBV9 and TRBJ1-6; D uncertain. Trimming pared 4 bases from V and 2 bases from J, leaving 13 bases between. Germline V lookup: CDR1 SGDLS, CDR2 YYNGEE. The CDR3 runs to 16 residues. The CDR3 protein is CASSRGGDPYNSPLHF. The CDR3, as DNA: TGTGCCAGCAGCCGAGGAGGCGACCCCTATAATTCACCCCTCCACTTT.

At least ten counts were recorded for this clonotype. The chain couples TRBV5-1 to TRBJ2-7, with 12 positions matching TRBD1. The CDR3 has 17 amino acids. Germline V CDR1 and CDR2: SGHRS, YFSETQ. Unmatched junction bases numbered 7, after V lost 0 bases and J lost 3 bases. The CDR3 DNA is TGCGCCAGCAGCTTGGCTGGGACAGGGGGCGCCGACTACGAGCAGTACTTC. Translated, it gives CASSLAGTGGADYEQYF.

This clonotype was found many times. DNA for the CDR3: TGTGCCAGCACGACGGGGGGGGCCTGGGCCAACGTCCTGACTTTC. Translating it yields CASTTGGAWANVLTF. This sequence joins TRBV7-2 and TRBJ2-6; 8 bases fit TRBD2. The junction had 7 bases not matched to a gene; V was cut back by 7 bases and J by 5 bases. The length of the CDR3 is 15 residues. CDR1 is SGHTA, CDR2 FQGNSA, per germline. The variable domain in full, completed from reference TRBV7-2 and TRBJ2-6, reads GAGVSQSPSNKVTEKGKDVELRCDPISGHTALYWYRQSLGQGLEFLIYFQGNSAPDKSGLPSDRFSAERTGGSVSTLTIQRTQQEDSAVYLCASTTGGAWANVLTFGAGSRLTVL.

There are many counts of this clonotype. A much larger clone differs from this one at a single base, so this may be a read error. The chain couples TRBV7-2 to TRBJ2-3; 11 nucleotides line up with TRBD2. This CDR3 has 15 residues. The germline V gene encodes CDR1 SGHTA and CDR2 FQGNSA. V shed 3 bases and J 1 base; nucleotides not matched to a gene: 0. CDR3 nucleotide sequence: TGTGCCAGCAGCTTGACTAGCGGGGGCACAGATACGCAGTATTTT. It translates to CASSLTSGGTDTQYF.

This clonotype was seen many times. The chain combines TRBV4-2 with TRBJ2-1, with 10 bases fitting TRBD2. V dropped 1 base and J dropped 5; count of bases not matched to a gene: 8. The CDR3 consists of 17 residues. CDR1 and CDR2 (germline): LGHNA, YNFKEQ. CDR3 protein: CASSQGGLAGENNEQFF. CDR3 sequence (DNA): TGTGCCAGCAGCCAAGGAGGCCTAGCGGGAGAAAACAATGAGCAGTTCTTC.

This clonotype has ten or more counts. J is TRBJ2-7 and V is TRBV5-1, with D unresolved. Trimming shortened V by 4 bases and J by 5 bases, and 19 bases separated the two germline ends. This CDR3 spans 15 amino acids. The germline CDR1 and CDR2 sequences are SGHRS and YFSETQ. For the CDR3, the DNA is TGCGCCAGCAGCCCTCCCGACGAAACATCAAACGAGCAGTACTTC. This encodes CASSPPDETSNEQYF.

Many counts were recorded for this clonotype. The rearrangement links TRBV20-1 to TRBJ2-3, with TRBD1 identical over 7 bases. The CDR3 covers 15 residues. From germline, CDR1 is DFQATT and CDR2 SNEGSKA (reference sequence). V lost 2 bases and J lost 5; bases outside the gene matches: 10. CDR3 sequence reads: CSARSLSPGGDTQYF. As DNA, the CDR3 is TGCAGTGCTAGAAGTTTATCCCCAGGGGGAGATACGCAGTATTTT.

This clonotype was observed once. A much larger clone sits a single nucleotide away, making a read error possible. The chain links TRBV6-1 to TRBJ1-4; 9 nucleotides agree with TRBD1. V was clipped by 9 bases and J by 8 bases; unmatched bases: 22. Germline V CDR1 and CDR2: MNHNS, SASEGT. The CDR3 has 18 residues. In nucleotides, the CDR3 is TGTGCCAGAAGTCCGACAACAGGGGGCATAGGGGGACGCGAAAAACTGTTTTTT. Translating gives CARSPTTGGIGGREKLFF.

Many counts were recorded for this clonotype. V is TRBV4-1 and J is TRBJ2-5; D call uncertain. Trimming pared 4 bases from V and 0 bases from J, leaving 15 bases between. CDR1 is MGHRA, CDR2 YSYEKL, per germline. There are 16 residues in the CDR3. CDR3 loop: CASSRDLVGYQETQYF. CDR3 sequence (DNA): TGCGCCAGCAGCCGAGACCTAGTCGGGTACCAAGAGACCCAGTACTTC.

This clonotype was found many times. The genes are TRBV12-3 or TRBV12-4 and TRBJ2-7; TRBD1 might be the D (5 bases). The ends were cut back, 5 bases at V and 3 bases at J, with 23 bases in the middle. CDR3 size: 17 residues. In nucleotides, the CDR3 is TGTGCCAGCAGTGCCCCCCTTTCGACGGACATTTACTACGAGCAGTACTTC. Protein sequence: CASSAPLSTDIYYEQYF.

This clonotype was counted ten times or more. J is TRBJ1-5 and V is TRBV5-1; 7 bases are a match to TRBD1. The length of the CDR3 is 13 residues. V shed 4 bases, J shed 5 bases, and the junction held 3 bases outside the gene matches. Germline CDR1 and CDR2: SGHRS and YFSETQ. The CDR3 DNA follows: TGCGCCAGCAGCGAGGGACAGCATCAGCCCCAGCATTTT. Amino acids: CASSEGQHQPQHF.

This clonotype was seen at least ten times. The chain employs TRBV20-1 and TRBJ1-1; a possible D gene is TRBD1 (6 bases). Deletions cut 6 bases from V and 4 bases from J, with 15 bases between. The V gene's germline CDR1 is DFQATT and CDR2 SNEGSKA (reference sequence). The CDR3 spans 13 residues. Written as DNA, the CDR3 is TGCAGTGCCAGACGCACAGGGACCACTGAAGCTTTCTTT. It specifies CSARRTGTTEAFF.

This clonotype was detected many times. The V call is TRBV20-1, the J call TRBJ2-5; D might be TRBD1 (6 bases). V lost 1 base to trimming and J lost 5 bases, with 17 bases between them. The germline V gene has CDR1 DFQATT and CDR2 SNEGSKA (reference sequence). The CDR3 consists of 15 residues. The CDR3 bases are TGCAGTGCTAGAGGAGCCGGACAGTCCTGGGAGACCCAGTACTTC. It specifies CSARGAGQSWETQYF.

This clonotype was seen at least ten times. At one end the junction does not follow the germline gene, possibly because of a read error. The chain links TRBV7-2 to TRBJ1-1; TRBD1 matches 8 bases. The V gene's germline CDR1 is SGHTA and CDR2 FQGNSA. CDR3 length: 13 residues. The CDR3 spells CASSRQGNTEVFF. The CDR3 DNA is TGTGCCAGCAGCCGACAGGGGAACACTGAAGTTTTCTTT. Filled out from reference TRBV7-2 and TRBJ1-1, the complete variable domain reads GAGVSQSPSNKVTEKGKDVELRCDPISGHTALYWYRQSLGQGLEFLIYFQGNSAPDKSGLPSDRFSAERTGGSVSTLTIQRTQQEDSAVYLCASSRQGNTEVFFGQGTRLTVV.

This clonotype showed up many times. The J gene is TRBJ2-7, the V gene TRBV15; D is perhaps TRBD1 (6 bases). The V and J ends lost 0 bases and 6 bases respectively, with 9 bases between them. Germline assignment: CDR1 LNHNV and CDR2 YYDKDF (reference sequence). The CDR3 has 13 amino acids. CDR3 DNA sequence: TGTGCCACCAGCAGAGAGAGGGGGAGCGAGCAGTACTTC. This translates into CATSRERGSEQYF.

This clonotype was counted at least ten times. The chain couples TRBV29-1 to TRBJ2-1; 7 nucleotides match TRBD2. Trimming removed 0 bases from V and 7 bases from J; junction bases left unmatched: 9. The CDR3 length is 15 residues. From germline, CDR1 is SQVTM and CDR2 ANQGSEA. CDR3 region: CSVEDTAGTVNEQFF. CDR3 in DNA: TGCAGCGTTGAAGATACAGCGGGAACCGTTAATGAGCAGTTCTTC.

This clonotype was recorded at least ten times. V gene TRBV4-2 combines with J gene TRBJ1-3; 7 nucleotides align to TRBD1. The J segment lost 2 bases and the V segment lost 1 base, leaving 5 bases of the junction unmatched. Germline V gives CDR1 LGHNA, CDR2 YNFKEQ. The CDR3 runs 16 residues. The CDR3 loop is CASSQAGTGAGNTIYF. The CDR3, as DNA: TGTGCCAGCAGCCAAGCCGGAACAGGGGCTGGAAACACCATATATTTT.

This clonotype was seen ten or more times. This rearrangement joins TRBV6-5 to TRBJ1-1, with TRBD1 as a possible D gene (5 bases). Germline CDR1 MNHEY, CDR2 SVGAGI. The CDR3 has 13 residues. V gave up 6 bases and J gave up 6 bases, with 14 bases separating them. This CDR3 reads CASSLRQRAEAFF. The CDR3 DNA is TGTGCCAGCAGCCTCCGACAGAGGGCTGAAGCTTTCTTT.

Only a few counts were recorded for this clonotype. CDR3 in DNA: TGTGCCAGCTCATTCGGACTAGCGGGAGTCGATGAGCAGTTCTTC. It encodes CASSFGLAGVDEQFF. The chain combines TRBV18 with TRBJ2-1; the match to TRBD2 covers 13 bases. The CDR3 loop spans 15 amino acids. The germline CDR1 and CDR2 sequences are KGHSH and LQKENI. J was trimmed by 8 bases and V by 5 bases; bases with no gene match: 6.

Ten or more counts support this clonotype. The rearrangement links TRBV20-1 to TRBJ1-2, with D possibly being TRBD1 (6 bases). CDR3 length equals 13 residues. Trimming pared 4 bases from V and 2 bases from J, leaving 11 bases between. The germline gives CDR1 DFQATT, CDR2 SNEGSKA (reference sequence). This chain's CDR3 is CSATQGLNYGYTF. CDR3 sequence (DNA): TGCAGTGCTACACAGGGTTTGAACTATGGCTACACCTTC.

This clonotype was picked up many times. The rearrangement joins TRBV6-5 to TRBJ1-2; D possibly corresponds to TRBD1 (5 bases). The CDR3 length is 12 residues. V was cut by 6 bases and J by 7 bases, with 12 bases left in between. CDR1 and CDR2 from the germline V gene are MNHEY and SVGAGI. CDR3 bases: TGTGCCAGCAGGAAGCAGGGTCTTGGCTACACCTTC. Translating gives CASRKQGLGYTF.